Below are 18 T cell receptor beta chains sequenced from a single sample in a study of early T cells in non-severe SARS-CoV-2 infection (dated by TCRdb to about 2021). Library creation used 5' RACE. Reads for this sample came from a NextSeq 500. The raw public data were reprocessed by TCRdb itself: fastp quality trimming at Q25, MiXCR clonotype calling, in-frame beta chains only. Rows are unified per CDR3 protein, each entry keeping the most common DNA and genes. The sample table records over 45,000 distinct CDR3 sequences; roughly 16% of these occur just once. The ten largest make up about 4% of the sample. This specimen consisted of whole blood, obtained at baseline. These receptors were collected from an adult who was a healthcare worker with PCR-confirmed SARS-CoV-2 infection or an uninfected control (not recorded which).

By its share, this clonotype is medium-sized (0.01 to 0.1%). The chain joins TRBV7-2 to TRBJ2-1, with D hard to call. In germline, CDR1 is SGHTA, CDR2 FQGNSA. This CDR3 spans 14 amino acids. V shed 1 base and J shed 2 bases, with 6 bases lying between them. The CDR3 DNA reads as TGTGCCAGCAGCTTAGTACAAGCCTACAATGAGCAGTTCTTC. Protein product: CASSLVQAYNEQFF.

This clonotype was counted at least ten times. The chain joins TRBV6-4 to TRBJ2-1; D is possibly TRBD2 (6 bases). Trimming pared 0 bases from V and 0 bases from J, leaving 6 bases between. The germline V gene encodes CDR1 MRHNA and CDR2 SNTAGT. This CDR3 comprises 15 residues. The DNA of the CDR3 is TGTGCCAGCAGTGACTCAGCGGGCTCCTACAATGAGCAGTTCTTC. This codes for CASSDSAGSYNEQFF.

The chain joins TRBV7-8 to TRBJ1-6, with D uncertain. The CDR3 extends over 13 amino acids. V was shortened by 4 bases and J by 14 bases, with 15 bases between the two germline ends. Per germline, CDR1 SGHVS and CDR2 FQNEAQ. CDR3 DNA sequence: TGTGCCAGCAGCTCCAGCCCAGAGGCGGCCCTCCACTTT. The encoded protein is CASSSSPEAALHF.

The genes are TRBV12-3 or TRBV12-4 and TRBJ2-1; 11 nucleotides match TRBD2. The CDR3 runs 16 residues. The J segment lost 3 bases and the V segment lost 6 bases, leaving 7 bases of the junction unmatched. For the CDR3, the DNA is TGTGCCAGCAGCTCCCAACTAGCGGGAGACTACAATGAGCAGTTCTTC. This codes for CASSSQLAGDYNEQFF.

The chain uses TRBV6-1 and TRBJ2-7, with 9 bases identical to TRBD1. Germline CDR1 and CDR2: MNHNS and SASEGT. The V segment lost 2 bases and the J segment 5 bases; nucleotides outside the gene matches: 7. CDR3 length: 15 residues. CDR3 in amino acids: CASSELGQGSNEQYF. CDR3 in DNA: TGTGCCAGCAGTGAACTGGGACAGGGTTCCAACGAGCAGTACTTC.

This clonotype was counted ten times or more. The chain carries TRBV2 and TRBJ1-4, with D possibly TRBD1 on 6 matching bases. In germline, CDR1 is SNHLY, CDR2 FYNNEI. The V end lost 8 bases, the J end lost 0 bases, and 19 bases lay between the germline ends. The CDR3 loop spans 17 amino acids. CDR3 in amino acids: CASGTGQRFATNEKLFF. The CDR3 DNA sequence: TGTGCCAGCGGGACGGGACAAAGATTTGCAACTAATGAAAAACTGTTTTTT.

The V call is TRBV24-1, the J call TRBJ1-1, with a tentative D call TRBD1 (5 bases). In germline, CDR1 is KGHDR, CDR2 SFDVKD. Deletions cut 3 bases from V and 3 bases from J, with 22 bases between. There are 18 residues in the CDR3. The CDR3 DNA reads TGTGCCACCAGTGATATACGCCGGGACTATAGTTTGGACACTGAAGCTTTCTTT. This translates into CATSDIRRDYSLDTEAFF.

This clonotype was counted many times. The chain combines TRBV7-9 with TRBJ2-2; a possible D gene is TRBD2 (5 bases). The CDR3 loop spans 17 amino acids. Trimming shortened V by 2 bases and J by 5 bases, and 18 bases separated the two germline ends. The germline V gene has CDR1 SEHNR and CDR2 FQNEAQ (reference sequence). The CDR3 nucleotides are TGTGCCAGCAGCTTAAGCGCTAGCACGCGTGGGACCGGGGAGCTGTTTTTT. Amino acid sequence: CASSLSASTRGTGELFF.

The CDR3 sequence: CATSTRQGADTQYF. The CDR3 region has the DNA TGTGCCACCAGCACCCGACAGGGGGCAGATACGCAGTATTTT. The J gene is TRBJ2-3, the V gene TRBV15; 9 nucleotides line up with TRBD1. The CDR3 contains 14 residues. Germline CDR1 reads LNHNV; CDR2 reads YYDKDF (reference sequence). Unmatched junction bases numbered 3, after V lost 4 bases and J lost 4 bases.

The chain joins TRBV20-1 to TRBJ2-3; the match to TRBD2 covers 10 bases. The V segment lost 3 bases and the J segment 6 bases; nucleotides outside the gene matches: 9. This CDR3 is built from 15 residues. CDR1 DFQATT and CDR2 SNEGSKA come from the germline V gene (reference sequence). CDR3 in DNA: TGCAGTGCTAGCCTTCCTCTAGCGGGAGCCGATACGCAGTATTTT. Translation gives CSASLPLAGADTQYF.

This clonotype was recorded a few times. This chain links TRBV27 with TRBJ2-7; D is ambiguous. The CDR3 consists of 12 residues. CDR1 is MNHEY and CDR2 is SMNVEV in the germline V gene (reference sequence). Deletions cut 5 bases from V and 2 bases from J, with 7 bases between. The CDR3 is CASSPSPYEQYF. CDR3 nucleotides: TGTGCCAGCAGTCCCTCCCCCTACGAGCAGTACTTC.

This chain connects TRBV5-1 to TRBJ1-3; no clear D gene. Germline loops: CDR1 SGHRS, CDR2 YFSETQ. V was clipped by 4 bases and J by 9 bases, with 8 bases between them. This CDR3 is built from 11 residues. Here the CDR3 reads CASSESSTIYF. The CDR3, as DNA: TGCGCCAGCAGCGAGTCATCCACCATATATTTT.

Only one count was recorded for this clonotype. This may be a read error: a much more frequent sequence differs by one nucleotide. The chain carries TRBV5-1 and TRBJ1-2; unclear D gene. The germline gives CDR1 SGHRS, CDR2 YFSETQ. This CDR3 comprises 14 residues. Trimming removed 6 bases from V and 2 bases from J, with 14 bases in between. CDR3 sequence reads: CASISGQLNYGYTF. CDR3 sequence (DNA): TGCGCCAGCATCAGCGGGCAGTTGAACTATGGCTACACCTTC.

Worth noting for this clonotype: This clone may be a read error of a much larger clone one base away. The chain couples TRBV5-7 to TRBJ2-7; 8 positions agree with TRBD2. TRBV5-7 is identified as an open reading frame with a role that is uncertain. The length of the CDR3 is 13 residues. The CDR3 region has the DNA TGTGCCCGCAGCTCCGGGACTAGACATTTGAAGTACTTC. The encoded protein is CARSSGTRHLKYF.

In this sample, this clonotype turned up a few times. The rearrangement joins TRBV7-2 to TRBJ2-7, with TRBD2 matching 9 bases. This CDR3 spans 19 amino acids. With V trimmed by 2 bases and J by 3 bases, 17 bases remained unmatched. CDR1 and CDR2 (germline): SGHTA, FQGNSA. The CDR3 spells CASSLLASGVRVINYEQYF. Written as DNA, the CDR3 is TGTGCCAGCAGCTTATTGGCTAGCGGGGTGCGGGTCATCAACTACGAGCAGTACTTC. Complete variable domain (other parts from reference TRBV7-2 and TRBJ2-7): GAGVSQSPSNKVTEKGKDVELRCDPISGHTALYWYRQSLGQGLEFLIYFQGNSAPDKSGLPSDRFSAERTGGSVSTLTIQRTQQEDSAVYLCASSLLASGVRVINYEQYFGPGTRLTVT.

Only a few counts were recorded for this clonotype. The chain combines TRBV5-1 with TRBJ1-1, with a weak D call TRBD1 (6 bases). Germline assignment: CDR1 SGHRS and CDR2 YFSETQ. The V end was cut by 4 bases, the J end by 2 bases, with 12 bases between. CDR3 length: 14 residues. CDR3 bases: TGCGCCAGCAGCACCGGACAGCAAAACACTGAAGCTTTCTTT. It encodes CASSTGQQNTEAFF.

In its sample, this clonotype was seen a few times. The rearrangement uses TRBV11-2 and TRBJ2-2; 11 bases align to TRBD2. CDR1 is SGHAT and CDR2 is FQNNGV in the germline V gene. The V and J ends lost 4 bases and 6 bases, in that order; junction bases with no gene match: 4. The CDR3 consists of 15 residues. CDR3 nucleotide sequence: TGTGCCAGCAGCTCAGAACTAGCGGGAGCCGGGGAGCTGTTTTTT. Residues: CASSSELAGAGELFF.

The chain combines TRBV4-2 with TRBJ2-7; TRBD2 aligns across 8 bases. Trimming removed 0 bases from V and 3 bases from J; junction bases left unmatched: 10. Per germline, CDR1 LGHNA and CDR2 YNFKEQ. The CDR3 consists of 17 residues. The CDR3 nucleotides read TGTGCCAGCAGCCAAGATACCGTGGGAGCGGGAGTCTACGAGCAGTACTTC. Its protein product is CASSQDTVGAGVYEQYF.